This TCR beta chain was identified in a study of tumor T cells in aggressive B-cell lymphoma. Sequenced by immunoSEQ multiplex PCR; TCRdb stores in-frame clones only, minus some. Of 650 to 850 clones in the sample, around 90% are singletons; the top ten hold 4.7%. Specimen: tumor tissue. The TCR was taken from an adult with diffuse large B cell lymphoma.

In DNA, the CDR3 is TGTGCCAGCAGCGAGGGACTTGCGCGGGATGAGCAGTTCTTC. It translates to CASSEGLARDEQFF. The chain has TRBV6-5 and TRBJ2-1, with D perhaps TRBD2 (6 bases). The CDR3 is made up of 14 amino acids. Trimming shortened V by 6 bases and J by 8 bases, and 17 bases separated the two germline ends. In germline, CDR1 is MNHEY, CDR2 SVGAGI.